This T cell receptor (beta chain) was sequenced during a study of shared clonotypes between healthy human individuals. Regarding the study as a whole: Roughly 5% of naive CD4 clonotypes were shared across several donors. Estimated richness was generally greater in naive than memory subsets.

Using immunoSEQ multiplex PCR, the repertoire was profiled, and TCRdb retains in-frame clones only, with some absent. In the table there are some 2,400,000 clones, nearly 97% of which are singletons. This CDR3 is 15 amino acids long. Germline V gene sequence: CDR1 LNHDA, CDR2 SQIVND (reference sequence). Trimming left V 1 base short and J 1 base short, with 11 bases between. Turning to this clone: The antigen remains undetermined.

A split of CD4+ cells into CD45RA+ naive and CD45RA-negative memory subsets was performed. The source of this sequence is a man between 18 and 29 years old in good health. This chain links TRBV19 with TRBJ2-7, with TRBD1 as a possible D gene (5 bases). Source material: naive CD4+ T cells sorted from blood. As to subset: CD45RA+ positively selected. CDR3 sequence reads: CASSIVQGVSYEQYF. The DNA for the CDR3 is TGTGCCAGTAGTATAGTCCAGGGCGTATCCTACGAGCAGTACTTC.